These 7 T cell receptor beta chains were all obtained from the same sample, sequenced in a study of cytomegalovirus exposure and HLA in healthy donors. Generated by immunoSEQ multiplex PCR, the TCRdb table keeps only in-frame clones and is missing some. The sample lists 100,000 to 150,000 clones; 86% were seen once. Sequenced material: PBMCs. All receptors derive from a man younger than 35 in good health and CMV-seronegative.

The V call is TRBV14, the J call TRBJ2-2; D perhaps matches TRBD1 (5 bases). The CDR3 is made up of 15 amino acids. Looked up from germline, CDR1 is SGHDN and CDR2 is FVKESK. The V gene lost 1 base and the J gene lost 2 bases, with 8 bases spanning the gap. In DNA form, the CDR3 reads TGTGCCAGCAGCCAAGTGACAGCTAACACCGGGGAGCTGTTTTTT. Its protein is CASSQVTANTGELFF. The whole variable domain, filled in from reference TRBV14 and TRBJ2-2, reads EAGVTQFPSHSVIEKGQTVTLRCDPISGHDNLYWYRRVMGKEIKFLLHFVKESKQDESGMPNNRFLAERTGGTYSTLKVQPAELEDSGVYFCASSQVTANTGELFFGEGSRLTVL.

This chain links TRBV7-6 with TRBJ2-1; the D gene is possibly TRBD2 (6 bases). This CDR3 has 13 amino acids. Trimming stripped 8 bases from V and 5 bases from J, with 13 bases between. From germline, CDR1 is SGHVS and CDR2 FNYEAQ. The CDR3 reads CASEQAGNNEQFF. The DNA of the CDR3 is TGTGCCAGCGAACAGGCGGGGAACAATGAGCAGTTCTTC.

CDR3 sequence reads: CASSDWPGQPQHF. Here the CDR3 DNA reads TGTGCCAGCAGTGATTGGCCAGGACAGCCCCAGCATTTT. The rearrangement links TRBV25-1 to TRBJ1-5; D unclear. Germline loops: CDR1 MGHDK, CDR2 SYGVNS. The V gene lost 3 bases and the J gene lost 7 bases, with 10 bases spanning the gap. CDR3 length: 13 amino acids.

This clone was seen a single time. The genes are TRBV6-4 and TRBJ1-1; no firm D call. V was pared by 4 bases and J by 2 bases, with 8 bases between. This CDR3 has 13 residues. Germline V CDR1 and CDR2: MRHNA, SNTAGT. The CDR3 bases are TGTGCCAGCAGTGTGCGAACCAACACTGAAGCTTTCTTT. This sequence encodes CASSVRTNTEAFF.

This clone was recorded only once. The V and J genes are TRBV27 and TRBJ1-1; 11 nucleotides match TRBD1. Per the germline V gene, CDR1 is MNHEY and CDR2 is SMNVEV (reference sequence). This CDR3 comprises 16 residues. V was clipped by 5 bases and J by 6 bases; unmatched bases: 11. The CDR3 loop reads CASSPDRGRILAEAFF. CDR3 sequence (DNA): TGTGCCAGCAGTCCGGACAGGGGGCGCATTTTGGCTGAAGCTTTCTTT.

V is TRBV7-2 and J is TRBJ2-1; 7 bases are a match to TRBD2. Trimming took 1 base from V and 6 from J; bases not matched to a gene: 3. Germline CDR1 reads SGHTA; CDR2 reads FQGNSA. CDR3 length: 14 amino acids. The chain's CDR3 is CASSLVAGRNEQFF. CDR3 nucleotides: TGTGCCAGCAGCTTAGTAGCGGGCCGCAATGAGCAGTTCTTC.

The chain recombines TRBV29-1 with TRBJ2-5; TRBD2 matches at 14 bases. The CDR3 contains 21 residues. CDR1 and CDR2 from the germline V gene are SQVTM and ANQGSEA. Trimming cost V 2 bases and J 3 bases; bases outside gene matches: 20. The CDR3: CSVEKKVEETSGRAVEETQYF. The CDR3 nucleotides are TGCAGCGTTGAAAAGAAGGTTGAGGAGACTAGCGGGAGGGCCGTTGAAGAGACCCAGTACTTC.